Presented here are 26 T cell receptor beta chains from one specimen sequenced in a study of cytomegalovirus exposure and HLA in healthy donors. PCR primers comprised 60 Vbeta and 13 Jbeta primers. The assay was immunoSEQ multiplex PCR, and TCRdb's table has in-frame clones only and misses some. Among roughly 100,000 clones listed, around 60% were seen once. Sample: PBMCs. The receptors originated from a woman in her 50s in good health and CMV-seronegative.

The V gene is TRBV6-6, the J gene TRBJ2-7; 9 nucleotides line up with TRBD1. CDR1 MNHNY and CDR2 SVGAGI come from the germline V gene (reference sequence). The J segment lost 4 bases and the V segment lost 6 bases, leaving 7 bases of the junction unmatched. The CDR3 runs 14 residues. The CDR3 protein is CASRSDRGPYEQYF. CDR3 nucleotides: TGTGCCAGCAGGTCGGACAGGGGCCCTTACGAGCAGTACTTC.

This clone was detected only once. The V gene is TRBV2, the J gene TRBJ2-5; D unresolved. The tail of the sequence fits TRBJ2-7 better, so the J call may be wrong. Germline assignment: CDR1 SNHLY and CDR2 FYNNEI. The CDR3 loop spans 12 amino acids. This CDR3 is CASSDTALEQYF. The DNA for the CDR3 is TGTGCCAGCAGTGACACAGCCCTCGAGCAGTACTTC.

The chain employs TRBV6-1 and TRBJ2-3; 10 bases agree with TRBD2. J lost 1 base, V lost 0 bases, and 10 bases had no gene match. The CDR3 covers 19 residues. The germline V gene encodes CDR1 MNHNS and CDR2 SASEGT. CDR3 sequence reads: CASSEALIAGGFGTDTQYF. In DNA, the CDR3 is TGTGCCAGCAGTGAAGCTTTAATAGCGGGGGGATTTGGCACAGATACGCAGTATTTT.

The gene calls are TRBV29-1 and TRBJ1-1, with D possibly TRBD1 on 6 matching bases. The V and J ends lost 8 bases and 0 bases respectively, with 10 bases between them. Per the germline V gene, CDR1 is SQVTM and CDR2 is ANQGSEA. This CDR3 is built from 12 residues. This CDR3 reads CSNRVMNTEAFF. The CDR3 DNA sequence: TGCAGCAACAGGGTAATGAACACTGAAGCTTTCTTT. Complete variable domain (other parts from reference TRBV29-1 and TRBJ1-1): SAVISQKPSRDICQRGTSLTIQCQVDSQVTMMFWYRQQPGQSLTLIATANQGSEATYESGFVIDKFPISRPNLTFSTLTVSNMSPEDSSIYLCSNRVMNTEAFFGQGTRLTVV.

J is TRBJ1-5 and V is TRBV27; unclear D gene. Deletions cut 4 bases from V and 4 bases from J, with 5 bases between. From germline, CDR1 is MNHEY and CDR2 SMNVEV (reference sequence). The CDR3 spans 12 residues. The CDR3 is CASSSENQPQHF. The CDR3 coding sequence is TGTGCCAGCAGTTCGGAGAATCAGCCCCAGCATTTT.

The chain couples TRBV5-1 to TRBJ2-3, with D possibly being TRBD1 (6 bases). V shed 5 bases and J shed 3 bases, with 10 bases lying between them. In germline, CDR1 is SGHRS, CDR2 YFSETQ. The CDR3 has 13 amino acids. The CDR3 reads CASSQQGTDTQYF. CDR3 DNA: TGCGCCAGCAGTCAACAGGGTACAGATACGCAGTATTTT.

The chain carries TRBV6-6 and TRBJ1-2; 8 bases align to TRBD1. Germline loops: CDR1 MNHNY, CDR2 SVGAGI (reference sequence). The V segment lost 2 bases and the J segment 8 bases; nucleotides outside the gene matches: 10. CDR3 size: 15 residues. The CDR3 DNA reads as TGTGCCAGCAGTTACCCACAGGGGGGCGCAGCAGGCTACACCTTC. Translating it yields CASSYPQGGAAGYTF.

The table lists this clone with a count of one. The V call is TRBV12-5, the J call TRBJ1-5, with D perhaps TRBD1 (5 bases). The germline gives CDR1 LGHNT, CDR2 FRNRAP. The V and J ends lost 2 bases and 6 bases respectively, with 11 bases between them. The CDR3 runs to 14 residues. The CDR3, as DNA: TGTGCTAGTGGTTTGTGGGGGGTCGGTCAGCCCCAGCATTTT. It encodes CASGLWGVGQPQHF.

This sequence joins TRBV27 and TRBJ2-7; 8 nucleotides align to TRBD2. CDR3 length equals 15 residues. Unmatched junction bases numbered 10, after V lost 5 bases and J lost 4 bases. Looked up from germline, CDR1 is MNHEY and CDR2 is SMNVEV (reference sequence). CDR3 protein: CASSSGRGALYEQYF. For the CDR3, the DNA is TGTGCCAGCAGTAGCGGGCGGGGGGCTCTGTACGAGCAGTACTTC.

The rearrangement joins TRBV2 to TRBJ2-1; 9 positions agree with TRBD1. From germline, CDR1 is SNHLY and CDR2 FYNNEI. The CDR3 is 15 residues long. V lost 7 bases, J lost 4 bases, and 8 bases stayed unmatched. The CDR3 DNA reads TGTGCCAGCACGGACTGGGGACAGGGTTACAATGAGCAGTTCTTC. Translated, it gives CASTDWGQGYNEQFF.

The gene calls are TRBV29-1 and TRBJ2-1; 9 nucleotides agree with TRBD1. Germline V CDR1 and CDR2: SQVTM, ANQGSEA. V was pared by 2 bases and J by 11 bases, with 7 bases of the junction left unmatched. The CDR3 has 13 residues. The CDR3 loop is CSVEPGQGFQQFF. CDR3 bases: TGCAGCGTTGAACCGGGACAGGGATTTCAGCAGTTCTTC.

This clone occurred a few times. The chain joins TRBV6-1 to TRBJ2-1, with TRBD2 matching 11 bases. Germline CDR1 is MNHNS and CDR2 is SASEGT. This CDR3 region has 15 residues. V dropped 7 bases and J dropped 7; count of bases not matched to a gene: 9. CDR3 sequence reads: CASIFGTSGLNEQFF. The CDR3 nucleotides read TGTGCCAGCATTTTTGGGACTAGCGGATTAAATGAGCAGTTCTTC.

As DNA, the CDR3 is TGTGCCAGCAGTGGACTAGCGGGCACCGGGGAGCTGTTTTTT. Its protein product is CASSGLAGTGELFF. The rearrangement joins TRBV2 to TRBJ2-2, with TRBD2 identical over 10 bases. V shed 4 bases, J shed 4 bases, and the junction held 0 bases outside the gene matches. Germline V lookup: CDR1 SNHLY, CDR2 FYNNEI. This CDR3 contains 14 residues. The full variable domain, rest sourced from reference TRBV2 and TRBJ2-2, is EPEVTQTPSHQVTQMGQEVILRCVPISNHLYFYWYRQILGQKVEFLVSFYNNEISEKSEIFDDQFSVERPDGSNFTLKIRSTKLEDSAMYFCASSGLAGTGELFFGEGSRLTVL.

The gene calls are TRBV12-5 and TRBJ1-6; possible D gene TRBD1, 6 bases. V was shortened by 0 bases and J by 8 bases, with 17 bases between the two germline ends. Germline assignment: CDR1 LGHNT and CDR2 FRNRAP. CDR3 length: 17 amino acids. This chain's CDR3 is CASGLVTTGSVYSPLHF. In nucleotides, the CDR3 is TGTGCTAGTGGTTTGGTGACCACAGGGTCTGTTTATTCACCCCTCCACTTT.

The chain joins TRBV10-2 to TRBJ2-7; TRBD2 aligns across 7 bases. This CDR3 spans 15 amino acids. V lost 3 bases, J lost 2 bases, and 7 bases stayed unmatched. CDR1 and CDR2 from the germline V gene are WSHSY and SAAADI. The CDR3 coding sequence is TGCGCCAGCAGTGACTCAGGGACTATTACCTACGAGCAGTACTTC. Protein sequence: CASSDSGTITYEQYF.

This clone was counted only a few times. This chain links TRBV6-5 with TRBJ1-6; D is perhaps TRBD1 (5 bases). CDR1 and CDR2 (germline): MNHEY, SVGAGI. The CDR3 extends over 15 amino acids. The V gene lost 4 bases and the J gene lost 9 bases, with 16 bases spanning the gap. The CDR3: CASSLGGAMTSPLHF. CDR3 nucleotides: TGTGCCAGCAGTTTGGGAGGGGCGATGACTTCACCCCTCCACTTT.

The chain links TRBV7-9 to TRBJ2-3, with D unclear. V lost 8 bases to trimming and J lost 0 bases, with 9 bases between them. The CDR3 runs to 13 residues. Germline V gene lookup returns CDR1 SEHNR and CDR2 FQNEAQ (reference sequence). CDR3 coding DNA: TGTGCCAGCCACAGTACTAGCACAGATACGCAGTATTTT. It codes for CASHSTSTDTQYF. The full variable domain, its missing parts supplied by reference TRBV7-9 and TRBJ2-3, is DTGVSQNPRHKITKRGQNVTFRCDPISEHNRLYWYRQTLGQGPEFLTYFQNEAQLEKSRLLSDRFSAERPKGSFSTLEIQRTEQGDSAMYLCASHSTSTDTQYFGPGTRLTVL.

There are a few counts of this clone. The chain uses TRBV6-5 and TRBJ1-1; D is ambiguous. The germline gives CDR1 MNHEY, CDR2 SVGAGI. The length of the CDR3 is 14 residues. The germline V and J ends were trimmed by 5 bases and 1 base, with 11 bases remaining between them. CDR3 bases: TGTGCCAGCAGTAGAGACACGCCGAACACTGAAGCTTTCTTT. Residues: CASSRDTPNTEAFF.

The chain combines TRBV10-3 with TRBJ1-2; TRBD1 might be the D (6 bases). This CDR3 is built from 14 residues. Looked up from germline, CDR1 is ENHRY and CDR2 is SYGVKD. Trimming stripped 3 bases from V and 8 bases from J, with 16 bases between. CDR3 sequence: CAISEAGAPSGYTF. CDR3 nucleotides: TGTGCCATCAGTGAAGCAGGGGCGCCCTCCGGCTACACCTTC.

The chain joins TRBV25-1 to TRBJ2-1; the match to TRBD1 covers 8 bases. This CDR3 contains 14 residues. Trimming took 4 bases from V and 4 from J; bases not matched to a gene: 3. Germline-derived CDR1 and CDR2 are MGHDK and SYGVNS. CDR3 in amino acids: CASSGTGFYNEQFF. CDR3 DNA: TGTGCCAGCAGTGGGACAGGGTTTTACAATGAGCAGTTCTTC.

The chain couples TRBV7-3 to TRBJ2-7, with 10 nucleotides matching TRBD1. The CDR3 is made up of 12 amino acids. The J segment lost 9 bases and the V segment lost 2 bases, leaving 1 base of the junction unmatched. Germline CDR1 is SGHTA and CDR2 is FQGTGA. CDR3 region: CASSLGQGVQYF. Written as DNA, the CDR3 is TGTGCCAGCAGCTTAGGACAGGGGGTGCAGTACTTC. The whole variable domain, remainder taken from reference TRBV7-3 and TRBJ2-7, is GAGVSQTPSNKVTEKGKYVELRCDPISGHTALYWYRQSLGQGPEFLIYFQGTGAADDSGLPNDRFFAVRPEGSVSTLKIQRTERGDSAVYLCASSLGQGVQYFGPGTRLTVT.

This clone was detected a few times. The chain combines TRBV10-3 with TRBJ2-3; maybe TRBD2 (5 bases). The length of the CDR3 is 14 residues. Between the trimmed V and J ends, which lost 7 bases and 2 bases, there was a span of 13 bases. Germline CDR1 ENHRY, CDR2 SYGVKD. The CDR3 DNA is TGTGCCATCAACAATGAGGGAAACACAGATACGCAGTATTTT. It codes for CAINNEGNTDTQYF.

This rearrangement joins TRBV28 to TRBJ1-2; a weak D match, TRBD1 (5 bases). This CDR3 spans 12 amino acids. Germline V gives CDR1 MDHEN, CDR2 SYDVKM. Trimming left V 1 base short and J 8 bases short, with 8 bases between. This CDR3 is CASSLLRDGYTF. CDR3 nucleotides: TGTGCCAGCAGTTTATTGCGGGACGGCTACACCTTC.

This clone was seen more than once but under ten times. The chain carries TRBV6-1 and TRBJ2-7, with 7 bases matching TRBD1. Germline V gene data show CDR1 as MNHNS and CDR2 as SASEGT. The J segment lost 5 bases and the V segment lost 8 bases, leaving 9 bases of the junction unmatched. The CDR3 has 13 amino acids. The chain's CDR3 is CASSNRGRDEQYF. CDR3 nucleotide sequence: TGTGCCAGCTCAAACAGGGGACGGGACGAGCAGTACTTC.

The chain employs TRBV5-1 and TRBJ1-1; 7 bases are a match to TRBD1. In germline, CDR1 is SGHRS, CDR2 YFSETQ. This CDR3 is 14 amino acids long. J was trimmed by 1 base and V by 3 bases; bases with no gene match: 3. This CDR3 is CASSSRQGNTEAFF. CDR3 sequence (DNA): TGCGCCAGCAGCTCCCGACAGGGGAACACTGAAGCTTTCTTT.

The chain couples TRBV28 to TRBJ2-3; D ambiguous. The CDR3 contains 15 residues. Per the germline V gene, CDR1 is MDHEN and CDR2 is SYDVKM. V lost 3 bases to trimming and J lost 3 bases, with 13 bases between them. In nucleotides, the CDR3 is TGTGCCAGCAGTTTTTTTTCGGGTACTACAGATACGCAGTATTTT. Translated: CASSFFSGTTDTQYF.